A single sample is the source of the 19 T cell receptor beta chains below, sequenced in a study of tumor-infiltrating lymphocytes in primary liver carcinoma. From approximately 20-30 mg of unsorted bulk tissue, DNA and RNA were co-extracted together. cDNA specific to TCR beta was made from around 450 ng of total RNA, with a constant-region primer employed for priming. A slightly modified ARM-PCR protocol with three nested multiplex PCR rounds produced these TCR beta libraries. In the first two PCR rounds, TRBV1-TRBV30 forward primers were paired with a C-beta reverse primer, and each round lasted roughly 9 cycles. TCRdb processed the multiplex PCR reads anew with MiXCR; each CDR3 protein has one entry. This sample carries about 35,000 distinct CDR3 sequences, over 65% of them seen once, and the ten largest clones take 16%. The sequencing sample was made of liver tumor tissue from sampling region 4. Indicated subset: tumor region T4, right-lateral pole. Receptors originate from a man aged 35 to 55 with primary liver carcinoma and hepatitis B virus infection.

This clonotype came up many times. V usage is TRBV9 and J usage is TRBJ2-1, with 7 bases identical to TRBD2. The ends lost 2 bases at V and 6 bases at J; junction bases unmatched: 2. Germline V gene sequence: CDR1 SGDLS, CDR2 YYNGEE. The CDR3 consists of 13 residues. As DNA, the CDR3 is TGTGCCAGCAGCGTGGCTAGCGGCAATGAGCAGTTCTTC. This sequence encodes CASSVASGNEQFF.

This chain uses TRBV30 with TRBJ2-3; no clear D gene. Germline V lookup: CDR1 GTSNPN, CDR2 SVGIG (reference sequence). V was clipped by 7 bases and J by 7 bases, with 21 bases between them. The CDR3 is 14 residues long. This CDR3 is CASQRLQGTYTQYF. As DNA, the CDR3 is TGTGCCTCTCAGAGACTCCAAGGCACTTATACGCAGTATTTT.

This clonotype was counted a few times. The chain carries TRBV29-1 and TRBJ1-1; 7 positions agree with TRBD1. CDR3 length equals 15 residues. Germline loops: CDR1 SQVTM, CDR2 ANQGSEA. The CDR3: CIGGQKGYRNTEAFF. For the CDR3, the DNA is TGCATCGGGGGACAGAAAGGCTATCGGAACACTGAAGCTTTCTTT.

This clonotype was seen just once. This rearrangement joins TRBV6-6 to TRBJ2-7, with TRBD1 matching 9 bases. The CDR3 length is 17 residues. Per germline, CDR1 MNHNY and CDR2 SVGAGI (reference sequence). The CDR3 here is CAGSPGLNRGQKYEQYF. CDR3 nucleotides: TGTGCAGGCAGCCCTGGACTAAACAGGGGGCAGAAGTACGAGCAGTACTTC.

About this clonotype: A read error may produce the germline difference seen at one junction end. The V gene is TRBV4-3, the J gene TRBJ2-7, with D maybe TRBD2 (5 bases). CDR3 length: 13 residues. The germline gives CDR1 LGHNA, CDR2 YSLEER. Here the CDR3 reads CAGSLAVSHEQYF. DNA for the CDR3: TGCGCCGGCAGCCTAGCAGTTTCCCACGAGCAGTACTTC.

Remarks on this clonotype: This is likely a read error, given that the CDR3 carries no conserved phenylalanine or tryptophan at its end. The rearrangement joins TRBV11-1 to TRBJ1-2; the D is unclear. In germline, CDR1 is SGHAT, CDR2 FQDESV (reference sequence). There are 13 residues in the CDR3. The CDR3 protein is CAISLVHNYGYTI. CDR3 nucleotide sequence: TGTGCAATCAGCTTGGTCCATAACTATGGCTACACCATC.

This clonotype was seen a single time. This likely comes from a read error, as the CDR3 has no conserved phenylalanine or tryptophan at its end. The chain couples TRBV11-3 to TRBJ2-7; 9 bases line up with TRBD1. Per germline, CDR1 SGHNT and CDR2 YENEEA. This CDR3 is built from 14 residues. In DNA, the CDR3 is TGTGCCACTCGACAGGGGGTGACCTCCTATGAGCAGTACTAC. It translates to CATRQGVTSYEQYY.

In regard to this clonotype: Here the CDR3 omits its conserved ending phenylalanine or tryptophan, so a read error is the likely source. The chain links TRBV6-2 or TRBV6-3 to TRBJ1-5; perhaps TRBD1 as D (5 bases). V lost 4 bases and J lost 1, with 8 bases in between. Germline CDR1 is MNHEY and CDR2 is SVGEGT. CDR3 length: 14 residues. The CDR3 sequence is CASSSQGSNQPQHL. Here the CDR3 DNA reads TGTGCCAGCAGTTCGCAGGGAAGCAATCAGCCCCAGCATCTT.

For this clonotype: This may arise from a read error, as a much more abundant clone is one base away. The rearrangement links TRBV20-1 to TRBJ1-1; 7 positions match TRBD1. Germline CDR1 reads DFQATT; CDR2 reads SNEGSKA (reference sequence). This CDR3 contains 12 residues. V lost 6 bases, J lost 4 bases, and 5 bases stayed unmatched. CDR3 nucleotide sequence: TGCAGTGCCCCGGACAGGAGCACTGAAGCTTTCTTT. It is translated as CSAPDRSTEAFF.

V gene TRBV12-3 or TRBV12-4 combines with J gene TRBJ1-2; TRBD1 might be the D (6 bases). Trimming left V 8 bases short and J 5 bases short, with 21 bases between. This CDR3 has 15 amino acids. CDR3 amino acids: CASGSRGLVGYGYTF. CDR3 DNA: TGTGCCAGCGGTTCGAGGGGGTTGGTCGGGTATGGCTACACCTTC.

This clonotype appeared many times. This chain uses TRBV11-2 with TRBJ2-7; perhaps TRBD2 as D (6 bases). The CDR3 spans 17 residues. Germline CDR1 is SGHAT and CDR2 is FQNNGV. V was cut by 2 bases and J by 5 bases, with 22 bases left in between. The DNA for the CDR3 is TGTGCCAGCAGCTTACTTAGGACTGGAGGGGCCTGGAACGAGCAGTACTTC. Protein sequence: CASSLLRTGGAWNEQYF.

In its sample, this clonotype was seen many times. V gene TRBV19 combines with J gene TRBJ1-5; D unresolved. The CDR3 runs to 15 residues. The V end was cut by 5 bases, the J end by 2 bases, with 13 bases between. Germline values: CDR1 LNHDA, CDR2 SQIVND (reference sequence). The CDR3 is CASSLSKLGNQPQHF. The CDR3 coding sequence is TGTGCCAGTAGTTTGTCAAAGCTCGGCAATCAGCCCCAGCATTTT.

Comments on this clonotype: The junction shows a germline mismatch at one end, possibly a read error. The rearrangement links TRBV4-1 to TRBJ2-3, with 11 nucleotides matching TRBD2. This CDR3 is built from 18 residues. Germline CDR1 MGHRA, CDR2 YSYEKL. CDR3 coding DNA: TGCGCCAGCAGCCTTCGGGTCACTAGCGGGGGAAACACAGATACGCAATACTTT. Its translation: CASSLRVTSGGNTDTQYF.

This clonotype occurred a few times. The junction does not match germline at one end; this may be a read error. The V and J genes are TRBV19 and TRBJ1-2; D not certain. CDR1 LNHDA and CDR2 SQIVND come from the germline V gene (reference sequence). There are 13 residues in the CDR3. The CDR3 DNA reads TGTGCCGGTAGCCTGGAGCTCAGCTATGGCTACGCCTTC. Encoded protein: CAGSLELSYGYAF.

A remark on this clonotype: The junction departs from the called germline gene at one end, perhaps through a read error. The chain joins TRBV5-1 to TRBJ2-3, with TRBD1 as a possible D gene (5 bases). CDR3 size: 16 residues. From germline, CDR1 is SGHRS and CDR2 YFSETQ. CDR3 nucleotide sequence: TGCGCCAGCCGCTTGAACGGCCGCACCAACACAGGTACGCAGTATTTT. Translation gives CASRLNGRTNTGTQYF. The variable domain in full, completed from reference TRBV5-1 and TRBJ2-3, reads KAGVTQTPRYLIKTRGQQVTLSCSPISGHRSVSWYQQTPGQGLQFLFEYFSETQRNKGNFPGRFSGRQFSNSRSEMNVSTLELGDSALYLCASRLNGRTNTGTQYFGPGTRLTVL.

The CDR3 DNA is TGTGCCAGCATCTGGACCGGGAACGGGACTAGTCCTTTACACGAGCAGTACTTC. Protein sequence: CASIWTGNGTSPLHEQYF. V and J are TRBV6-8 and TRBJ2-7; 8 bases are shared with TRBD2. Germline V CDR1 and CDR2: MNHGY, SAAAGT. There are 18 residues in the CDR3. V lost 7 bases and J lost 5; bases outside the gene matches: 22.

To note about this clonotype: An end of the junction differs from the germline gene, which may be a read error. This chain connects TRBV6-5 to TRBJ2-3; 9 nucleotides align to TRBD2. The CDR3 totals 15 residues. The germline gives CDR1 MNHEY, CDR2 SVGAGI. CDR3 region: CTSNSGLARTDTQYF. CDR3 nucleotide sequence: TGTACCAGCAACTCAGGACTAGCGCGAACAGATACGCAGTATTTT.

In regard to this clonotype: With a much larger clone just one base away, this may be a read error. The chain combines TRBV7-9 with TRBJ1-4; D ambiguous. Germline V gene lookup returns CDR1 SEHNR and CDR2 FQNEAQ (reference sequence). This CDR3 has 14 amino acids. CDR3 sequence: CARSLAGRNEKLFF. The CDR3 DNA reads as TGTGCCAGGAGCTTAGCTGGCCGGAATGAAAAACTGTTTTTT.

A word on this clonotype: At one end, the junction sequence differs from germline, possibly due to a read error. This rearrangement joins TRBV29-1 to TRBJ2-3; weak D call: TRBD2 (6 bases). This CDR3 region has 15 residues. Germline V CDR1 and CDR2: SQVTM, ANQGSEA. CDR3 residues: CSAEGGAGIADMQYF. In DNA form, the CDR3 reads TGCAGCGCTGAGGGCGGGGCTGGCATCGCAGATATGCAGTATTTT.